Detailed here is one T cell receptor beta chain. Its antigen specificity is not known. One base away there is no much larger clone; base qualities are not given. The data belong to a study of control samples from healthy donors and cancer patients (dated by TCRdb to 2020 to 2021). Library prep was done by the immunoSEQ multiplex PCR assay. This immuneACCESS table, as held by TCRdb, lists in-frame sequences with V and J called but not all clones. Of the missing ones, under half trace to an unresolved V gene in checked studies; the others have no known cause. The sample table holds about 44,000 clones, of which 70% were seen once. Of the sample, about a sixth is held by the ten largest clones. The sequence derives from a male donor with melanoma. Sequenced material: formalin-fixed, paraffin-embedded tissue.

Here is the DNA: TGCGCCAGCAGCCAACCTCGAAGGACAGCACAAGAGACCCAGTACTTC. Its product reads: CASSQPRRTAQETQYF. The chain is encoded by TRBV4-1 joined to TRBJ2-5, with TRBD1 as a weak D call on 6 bases. According to the germline V gene, CDR1 reads MGHRA and CDR2 reads YSYEKL. Measured from the cysteine to the phenylalanine, the CDR3 is 16 residues long. The entry retains the CDR3 DNA only, 48 bases that are in frame from base 1. Relative to germline, V is 2 bases shorter and J is 2 bases shorter, with 15 bases between their ends.